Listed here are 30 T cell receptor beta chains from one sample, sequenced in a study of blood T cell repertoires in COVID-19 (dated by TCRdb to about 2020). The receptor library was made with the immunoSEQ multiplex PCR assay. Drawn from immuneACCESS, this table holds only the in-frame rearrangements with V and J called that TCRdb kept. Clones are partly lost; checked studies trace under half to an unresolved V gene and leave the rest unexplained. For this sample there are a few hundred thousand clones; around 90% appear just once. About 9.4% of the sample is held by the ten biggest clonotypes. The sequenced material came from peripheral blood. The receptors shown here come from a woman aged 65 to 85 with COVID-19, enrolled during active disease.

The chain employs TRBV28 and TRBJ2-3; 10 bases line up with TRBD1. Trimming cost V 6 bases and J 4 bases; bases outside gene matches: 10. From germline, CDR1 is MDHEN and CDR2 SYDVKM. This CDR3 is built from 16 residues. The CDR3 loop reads CASSYQTGGGADTQYF. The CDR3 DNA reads TGTGCCAGCAGCTACCAGACAGGGGGCGGGGCAGATACGCAGTATTTT.

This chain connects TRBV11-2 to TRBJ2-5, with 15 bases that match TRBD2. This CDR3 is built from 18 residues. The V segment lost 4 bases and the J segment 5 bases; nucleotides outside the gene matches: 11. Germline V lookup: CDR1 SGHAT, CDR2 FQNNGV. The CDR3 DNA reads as TGTGCCAGCAGCTACGACGGACTAGCGGGAGGGGGTTGGGAGACCCAGTACTTC. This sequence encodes CASSYDGLAGGGWETQYF.

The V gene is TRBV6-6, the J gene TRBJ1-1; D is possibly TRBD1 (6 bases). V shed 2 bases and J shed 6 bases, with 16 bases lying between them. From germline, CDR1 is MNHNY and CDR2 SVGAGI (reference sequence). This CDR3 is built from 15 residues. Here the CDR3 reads CASSYAAGVSAEAFF. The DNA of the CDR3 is TGTGCCAGCAGTTACGCGGCAGGGGTGTCGGCTGAAGCTTTCTTT.

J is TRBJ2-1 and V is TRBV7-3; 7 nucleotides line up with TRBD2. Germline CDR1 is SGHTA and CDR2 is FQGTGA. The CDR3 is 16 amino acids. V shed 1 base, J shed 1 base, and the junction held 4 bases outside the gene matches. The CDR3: CASSLRGGVSYNEQFF. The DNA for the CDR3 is TGTGCCAGCAGCTTAAGGGGAGGGGTGTCCTACAATGAGCAGTTCTTC.

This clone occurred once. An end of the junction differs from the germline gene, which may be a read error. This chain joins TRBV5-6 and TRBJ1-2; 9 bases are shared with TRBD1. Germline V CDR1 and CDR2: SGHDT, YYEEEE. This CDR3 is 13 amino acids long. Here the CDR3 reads CASSGTGTGPGAF. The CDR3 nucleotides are TGTGCCAGCAGCGGGACCGGGACAGGGCCCGGGGCCTTC.

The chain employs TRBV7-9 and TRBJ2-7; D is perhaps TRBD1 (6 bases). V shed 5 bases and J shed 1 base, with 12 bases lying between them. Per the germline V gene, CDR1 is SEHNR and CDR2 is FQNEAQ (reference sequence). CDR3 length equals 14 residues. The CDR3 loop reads CASSPDRGSYEQYF. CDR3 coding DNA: TGTGCCAGCAGCCCGGACAGAGGGTCCTACGAGCAGTACTTC. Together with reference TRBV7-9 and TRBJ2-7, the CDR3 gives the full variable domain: DTGVSQNPRHKITKRGQNVTFRCDPISEHNRLYWYRQTLGQGPEFLTYFQNEAQLEKSRLLSDRFSAERPKGSFSTLEIQRTEQGDSAMYLCASSPDRGSYEQYFGPGTRLTVT.

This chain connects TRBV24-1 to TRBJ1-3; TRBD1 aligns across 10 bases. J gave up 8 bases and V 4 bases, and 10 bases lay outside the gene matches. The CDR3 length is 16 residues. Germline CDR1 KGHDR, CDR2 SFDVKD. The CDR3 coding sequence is TGTGCCACCAGTGACCCGACAGGGGGCGCAGAGGACACCATATATTTT. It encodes CATSDPTGGAEDTIYF.

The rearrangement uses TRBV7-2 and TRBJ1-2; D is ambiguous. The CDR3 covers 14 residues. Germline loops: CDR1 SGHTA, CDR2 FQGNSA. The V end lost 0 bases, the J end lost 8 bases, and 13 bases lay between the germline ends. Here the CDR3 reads CASSLAEAVRGYTF. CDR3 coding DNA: TGTGCCAGCAGCTTAGCGGAGGCAGTACGAGGCTACACCTTC.

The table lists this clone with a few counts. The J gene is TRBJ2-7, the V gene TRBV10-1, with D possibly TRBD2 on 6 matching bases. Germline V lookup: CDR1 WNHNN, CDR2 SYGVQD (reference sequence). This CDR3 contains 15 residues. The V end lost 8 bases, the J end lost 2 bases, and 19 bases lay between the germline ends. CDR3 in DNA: TGCGCCAGCGCCATAGGGACTCCTCACCCCTACGAGCAGTACTTC. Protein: CASAIGTPHPYEQYF.

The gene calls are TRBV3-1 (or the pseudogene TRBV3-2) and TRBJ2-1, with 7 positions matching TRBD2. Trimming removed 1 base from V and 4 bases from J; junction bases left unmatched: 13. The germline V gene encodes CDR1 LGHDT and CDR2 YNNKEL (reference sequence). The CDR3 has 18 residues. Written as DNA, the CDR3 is TGTGCCAGCAGCCAAGGGTTCGGGGCGGGAGCGAGTTACAATGAGCAGTTCTTC. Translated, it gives CASSQGFGAGASYNEQFF.

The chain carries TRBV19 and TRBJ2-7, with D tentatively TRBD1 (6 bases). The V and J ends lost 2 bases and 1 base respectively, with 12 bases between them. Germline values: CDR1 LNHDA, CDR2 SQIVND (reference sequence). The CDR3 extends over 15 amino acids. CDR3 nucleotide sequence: TGTGCCAGTAGTATAAACAGGGTCACGTCCTACGAGCAGTACTTC. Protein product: CASSINRVTSYEQYF.

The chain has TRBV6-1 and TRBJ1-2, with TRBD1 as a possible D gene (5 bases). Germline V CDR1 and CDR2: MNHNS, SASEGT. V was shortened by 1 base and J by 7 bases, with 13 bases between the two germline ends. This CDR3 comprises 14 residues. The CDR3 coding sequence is TGTGCCAGCAGTGAAGAGGACAAACGAGGTGGCTACACCTTC. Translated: CASSEEDKRGGYTF.

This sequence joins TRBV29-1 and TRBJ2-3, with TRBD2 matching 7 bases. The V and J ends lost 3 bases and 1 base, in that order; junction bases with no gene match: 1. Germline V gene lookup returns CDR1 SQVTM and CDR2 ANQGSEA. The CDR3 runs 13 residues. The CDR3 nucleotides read TGCAGCGTTGATACTAGCGGCACAGATACGCAGTATTTT. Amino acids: CSVDTSGTDTQYF.

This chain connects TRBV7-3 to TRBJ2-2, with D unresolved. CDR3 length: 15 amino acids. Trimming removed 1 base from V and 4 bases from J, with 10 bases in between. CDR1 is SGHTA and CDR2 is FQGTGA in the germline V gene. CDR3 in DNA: TGTGCCAGCAGCTTAAATAGCCCGGGCACCGGGGAGCTGTTTTTT. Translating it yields CASSLNSPGTGELFF.

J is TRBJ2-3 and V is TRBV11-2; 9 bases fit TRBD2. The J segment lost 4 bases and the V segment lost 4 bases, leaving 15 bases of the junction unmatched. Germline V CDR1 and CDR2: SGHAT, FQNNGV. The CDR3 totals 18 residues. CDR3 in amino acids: CASSSTLGSGSIADTQYF. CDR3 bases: TGTGCCAGCAGCTCCACCCTGGGTAGCGGGAGTATCGCAGATACGCAGTATTTT.

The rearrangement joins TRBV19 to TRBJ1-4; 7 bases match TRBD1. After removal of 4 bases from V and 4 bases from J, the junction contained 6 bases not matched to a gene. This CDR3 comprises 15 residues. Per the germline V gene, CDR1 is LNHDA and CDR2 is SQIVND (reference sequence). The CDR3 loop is CASSRGTVDNEKLFF. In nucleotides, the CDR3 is TGTGCCAGTAGTAGAGGGACAGTAGATAATGAAAAACTGTTTTTT.

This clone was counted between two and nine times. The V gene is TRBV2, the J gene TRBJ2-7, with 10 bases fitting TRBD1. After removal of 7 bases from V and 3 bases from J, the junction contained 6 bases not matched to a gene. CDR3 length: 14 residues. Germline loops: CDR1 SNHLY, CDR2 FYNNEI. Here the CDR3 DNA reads TGTGCCAGCACTCGGGACAGGGGTAACTACGAGCAGTACTTC. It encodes CASTRDRGNYEQYF.

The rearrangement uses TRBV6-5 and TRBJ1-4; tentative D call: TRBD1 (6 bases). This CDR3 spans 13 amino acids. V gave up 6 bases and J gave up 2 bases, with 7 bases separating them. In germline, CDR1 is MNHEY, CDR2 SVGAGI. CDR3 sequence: CASSRGTNEKLFF. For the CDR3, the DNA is TGTGCCAGCAGCAGGGGCACTAATGAAAAACTGTTTTTT.

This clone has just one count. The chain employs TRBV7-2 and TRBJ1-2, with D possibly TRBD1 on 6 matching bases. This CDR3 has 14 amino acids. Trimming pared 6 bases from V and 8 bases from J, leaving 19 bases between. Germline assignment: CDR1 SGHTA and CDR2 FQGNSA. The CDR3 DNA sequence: TGTGCCAGCAGTCAACCCCTCCGGACAGAGGGCTACACCTTC. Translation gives CASSQPLRTEGYTF.

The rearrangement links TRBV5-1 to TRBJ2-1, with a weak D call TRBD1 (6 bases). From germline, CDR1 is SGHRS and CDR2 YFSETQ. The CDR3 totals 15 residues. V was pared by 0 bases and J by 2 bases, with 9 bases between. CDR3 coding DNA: TGCGCCAGCAGCTTGGGGGGGCAAACCTACAATGAGCAGTTCTTC. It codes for CASSLGGQTYNEQFF.

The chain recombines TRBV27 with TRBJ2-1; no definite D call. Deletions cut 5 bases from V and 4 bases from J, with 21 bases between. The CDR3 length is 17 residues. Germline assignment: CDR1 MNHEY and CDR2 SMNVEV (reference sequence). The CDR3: CASSPHHTRPLYNEQFF. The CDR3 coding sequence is TGTGCCAGCAGTCCCCACCACACGAGGCCCCTTTACAATGAGCAGTTCTTC.

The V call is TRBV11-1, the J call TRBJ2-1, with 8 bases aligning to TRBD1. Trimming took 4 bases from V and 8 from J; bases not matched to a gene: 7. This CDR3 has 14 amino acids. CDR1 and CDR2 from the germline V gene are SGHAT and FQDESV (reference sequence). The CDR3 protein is CASSYIGQGDEQFF. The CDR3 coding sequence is TGTGCCAGCAGCTATATAGGACAGGGCGATGAGCAGTTCTTC.

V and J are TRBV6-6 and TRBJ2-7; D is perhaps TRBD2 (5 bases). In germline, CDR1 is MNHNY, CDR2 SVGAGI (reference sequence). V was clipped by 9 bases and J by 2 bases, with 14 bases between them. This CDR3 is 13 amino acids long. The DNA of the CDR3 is TGTGCCAGTGGCCTCGGGGTCGCCTACGAGCAGTACTTC. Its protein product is CASGLGVAYEQYF.

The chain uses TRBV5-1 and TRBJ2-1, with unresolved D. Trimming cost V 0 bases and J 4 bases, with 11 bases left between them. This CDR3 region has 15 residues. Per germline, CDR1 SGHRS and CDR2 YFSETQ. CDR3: CASSLEFLPYNEQFF. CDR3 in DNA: TGCGCCAGCAGCTTGGAATTCCTACCTTACAATGAGCAGTTCTTC.

DNA for the CDR3: TGTGCCAGCAGCCAAATCCGGGAAACTGAAGCTTTCTTT. Translated: CASSQIRETEAFF. The chain combines TRBV3-1 (or the pseudogene TRBV3-2) with TRBJ1-1; D is ambiguous. The CDR3 runs to 13 residues. CDR1 and CDR2 from the germline V gene are LGHDT and YNNKEL (reference sequence). Trimming stripped 2 bases from V and 5 bases from J, with 9 bases between.

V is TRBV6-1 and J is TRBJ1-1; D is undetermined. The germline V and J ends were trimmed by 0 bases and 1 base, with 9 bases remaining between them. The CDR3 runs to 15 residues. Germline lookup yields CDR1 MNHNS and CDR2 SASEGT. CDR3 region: CASSEAFSGNTEAFF. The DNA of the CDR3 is TGTGCCAGCAGTGAAGCATTCTCAGGGAACACTGAAGCTTTCTTT.

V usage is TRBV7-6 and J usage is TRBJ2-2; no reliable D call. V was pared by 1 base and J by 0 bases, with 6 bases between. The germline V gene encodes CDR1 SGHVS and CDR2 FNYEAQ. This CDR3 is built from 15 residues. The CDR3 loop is CASSLGQTNTGELFF. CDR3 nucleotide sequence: TGTGCCAGCAGCTTAGGACAAACGAACACCGGGGAGCTGTTTTTT. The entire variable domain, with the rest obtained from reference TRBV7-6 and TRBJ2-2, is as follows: GAGVSQSPRYKVTKRGQDVALRCDPISGHVSLYWYRQALGQGPEFLTYFNYEAQQDKSGLPNDRFSAERPEGSISTLTIQRTEQRDSAMYRCASSLGQTNTGELFFGEGSRLTVL.

CDR3 sequence reads: CASSQVEGLGGYTF. The CDR3 DNA sequence: TGTGCCAGCAGCCAAGTTGAGGGCTTGGGAGGCTACACCTTC. The chain joins TRBV4-2 to TRBJ1-2; D remains ambiguous. The V end was cut by 1 base, the J end by 8 bases, with 14 bases between. This CDR3 spans 14 amino acids. CDR1 and CDR2 (germline): LGHNA, YNFKEQ.

The CDR3 is CASSVSPGSSYNSPLHF. CDR3 nucleotide sequence: TGTGCCAGCAGTGTCTCCCCGGGGAGCTCCTATAATTCACCCCTCCACTTT. The chain couples TRBV2 to TRBJ1-6; no clear D gene. Germline V gene data show CDR1 as SNHLY and CDR2 as FYNNEI. V lost 4 bases and J lost 0, with 13 bases in between. The CDR3 has 17 amino acids.

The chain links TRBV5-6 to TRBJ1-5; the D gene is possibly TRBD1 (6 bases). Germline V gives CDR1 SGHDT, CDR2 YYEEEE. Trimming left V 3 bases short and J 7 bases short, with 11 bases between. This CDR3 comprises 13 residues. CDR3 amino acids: CASSWGPGQPQHF. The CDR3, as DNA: TGTGCCAGCAGCTGGGGGCCAGGACAGCCCCAGCATTTT.